Listed below are T cell receptor beta chains from one sample, sequenced in a study of beta chain features in type 1 diabetes. Profiled with immunoSEQ multiplex PCR; TCRdb holds only in-frame clones, not every one. Of 600,000 to 700,000 clones in the sample, roughly 13% were seen once. Material for sequencing was naive CD4+ T cells from blood. Receptors originate from a man younger than 30 with type 1 diabetes. The CDR3 runs from the conserved cysteine through the conserved F or W. The order of the fields is J gene, clone size, CDR3 length, V gene, D gene, CDR3 DNA, CDR3 protein. A D gene is named only where the DNA matches it firmly. Clone size appears in some rows only: once, few, many, or a class for an expanded clone.

>TRBJ1-2|few|14|TRBV9|.
TGTGCCAGCAGCGTAGCTGGCGGAAACTATGGCTACACCTTC
CASSVAGGNYGYTF
>TRBJ2-2|few|14|TRBV29-1|.
TGCAGCGTTGGCCGCAGGGTTGACACCGGGGAGCTGTTTTTT
CSVGRRVDTGELFF
>TRBJ2-3|.|18|TRBV4-1|TRBD2
TGCGCCAGCAGCCAAGTAAGGGCTAGCGGGGGGACCACAGATACGCAGTATTTT
CASSQVRASGGTTDTQYF
>TRBJ2-3|.|15|TRBV7-9|.
TGTGCCAGCAGCTTAGGAGGGGTGGCACCGGATACGCAGTATTTT
CASSLGGVAPDTQYF
>TRBJ2-7|few|13|TRBV11-2|.
TGTGCCAGCAGCTTAGATCCAACGGGCGGACAGTACTTC
CASSLDPTGGQYF
>TRBJ2-1|.|15|TRBV6-6|TRBD2
TGTGCCAGCACCCCACTAGCGGGGGGGATTATTGAGCAGTTCTTC
CASTPLAGGIIEQFF
>TRBJ2-7|few|13|TRBV10-1|TRBD1
TGCGCCAGCGGCGAACAGGGGGGATACGAGCAGTACTTC
CASGEQGGYEQYF
>TRBJ2-5|few|16|TRBV6-5|TRBD2
TGTGCCAGCAGTTACGGGACTAGCGGGGTACTTGCGACCCAGTACTTC
CASSYGTSGVLATQYF
>TRBJ2-7|.|15|TRBV7-8|.
TGTGCCAGCAGCAACCCGGGGGACAGCTCCTACGAGCAGTACTTC
CASSNPGDSSYEQYF
>TRBJ2-3|.|14|TRBV5-1|.
TGCGCCAGCAGCCTGTCGACAGAGGCGGATACGCAGTATTTT
CASSLSTEADTQYF
>TRBJ2-5|.|16|TRBV7-2|.
TGTGCCAGCAGCTCCCCCACACAGGGTAGGAGAGAGACCCAGTACTTC
CASSSPTQGRRETQYF
>TRBJ1-4|few|14|TRBV30|TRBD1
TGTGCCTGGAGTGTACTGACAGGGGAGGAAAAACTGTTTTTT
CAWSVLTGEEKLFF
>TRBJ2-2|few|16|TRBV7-9|.
TGTGCCAGCAGCCTTGGGCGAGACGCGAACACCGGGGAGCTGTTTTTT
CASSLGRDANTGELFF
>TRBJ1-2|.|13|TRBV7-9|.
TGTGCCAGCAGCTTAAACGCCATTTATGGCTACACCTTC
CASSLNAIYGYTF
>TRBJ2-1|few|18|TRBV19|TRBD2
TGTGCCAGTTCTCCCGGGACTAGCGGGGGGACATCCTACAATGAGCAGTTCTTC
CASSPGTSGGTSYNEQFF
>TRBJ2-3|few|13|TRBV5-4|TRBD1
TGTGCTATCACGGGACAGGTCACAGATACGCAGTATTTT
CAITGQVTDTQYF
>TRBJ1-3|.|14|TRBV11-2|.
TGTGCCAGCAGCTTAACGCGGTACGGAAACACCATATATTTT
CASSLTRYGNTIYF
>TRBJ2-7|.|12|TRBV11-2|.
TGTGCCAGCAGCTTAGTTAGCTACGAGCAGTACTTC
CASSLVSYEQYF
>TRBJ1-2|few|14|TRBV7-6|.
TGTGCCAGCAGCTTAAGGACAGATAACTATGGCTACACCTTC
CASSLRTDNYGYTF
>TRBJ2-7|.|14|TRBV18|.
TGTGCCAGCTCACCGTCTGGGGATCACCCCGAGCAGTACTTC
CASSPSGDHPEQYF
>TRBJ2-1|few|19|TRBV4-1|TRBD2
TGCGCCAGCAGCCAATCGCCAACCCCCCTAGCGGGGGGGCAGGGTGAGCAGTTCTTC
CASSQSPTPLAGGQGEQFF
>TRBJ1-2|few|14|TRBV7-9|.
TGTGCCAGCAGCTTGGCGATGTTCTCCTATGGCTACACCTTC
CASSLAMFSYGYTF
>TRBJ1-1|few|12|TRBV6-8|.
TGTGCCAGCGGGGCCTCGGACACTGAAGCTTTCTTT
CASGASDTEAFF
>TRBJ1-6|.|14|TRBV7-9|.
TGTGCCAGCAGCTACGAGGGTCCTAATTCACCCCTCCACTTT
CASSYEGPNSPLHF